The T cell receptor beta chain described here comes from a study of blood T cell repertoires in COVID-19. About the study: Collection of acute and convalescent COVID-19 samples took place in the United States, Italy and Spain.

The data were produced by immunoSEQ multiplex PCR, yet TCRdb's version contains in-frame clones alone and is incomplete. Among around 65,000 clones listed, approximately 79% were seen once. Germline V gene lookup returns CDR1 SGHAT and CDR2 FQNNGV. V was pared by 6 bases and J by 0 bases, with 25 bases of the junction left unmatched. The CDR3 sequence is 22 residues long. This clonotype originated in a man in his fifties or sixties with acute or convalescent COVID-19. The J gene is TRBJ1-3, the V gene TRBV11-2; 8 positions agree with TRBD1. Material for sequencing was peripheral blood. The chain's CDR3 is CASSFKPYSGTGVPSSGNTIYF. CDR3 coding DNA: TGTGCCAGCAGTTTCAAACCCTACTCCGGGACAGGAGTCCCGAGCTCTGGAAACACCATATATTTT.